Listed below are T cell receptor beta chains from one sample, sequenced in a study of blood T cell repertoires in COVID-19. The data were produced by immunoSEQ multiplex PCR, yet TCRdb's version contains in-frame clones alone and is incomplete. This table holds over 300,000 clones, around 90% found once. Sequences were obtained from peripheral blood. The receptors originated from a man between 18 and 35 years old with active or convalescent COVID-19. CDR3s include the opening cysteine and the closing phenylalanine or tryptophan. A D gene is named only where the DNA matches it firmly. Where a row states a size, it is once, few, many or the class of an expanded clone; other rows omit it.

>-|TRBJ2-2|-|TRBV18
TGTGCCAGCTCACAGCAGAACACCGGGGAGCTGTTTTTT
CASSQQNTGELFF
>-|TRBJ1-2|-|TRBV5-6
TGTGCCAGCAGCTTGAGAGGGGGACGATTTTATGGCTACACCTTC
CASSLRGGRFYGYTF
>-|TRBJ1-5|-|TRBV28
TGTGCCAGCAGTTCTCATTTCAACCCGGCAGGGCGAGAACAGCCCCAGCATTTT
CASSSHFNPAGREQPQHF
>-|TRBJ2-1|TRBD1|TRBV24-1
TGTGCCACCAGTGACTCCGGGACAGGGTACAATGAGCAGTTCTTC
CATSDSGTGYNEQFF
>-|TRBJ2-1|TRBD2|TRBV2
TGTGCCAGCAGCCCGGGGGCTAGCGGGAGGGAGGATGAGCAGTTCTTC
CASSPGASGREDEQFF
>-|TRBJ2-5|-|TRBV3-1/TRBV3-2
TGTGCCAGCAGCCAAGACGTCAGGACCCAGTACTTC
CASSQDVRTQYF
>-|TRBJ1-6|-|TRBV7-9
TGTGCCAGCAGCTTATTCGGGATAGACCGCTCACCCCTCCACTTT
CASSLFGIDRSPLHF
>-|TRBJ1-1|-|TRBV7-9
TGTGCCAGCAGCTTGGGACACAACATGAACACTGAAGCTTTCTTT
CASSLGHNMNTEAFF
>-|TRBJ1-1|-|TRBV27
TGTGCCAGCAGTTTCTACCCGACTATGAACACTGAAGCTTTCTTT
CASSFYPTMNTEAFF
>-|TRBJ2-7|TRBD1|TRBV5-1
TGCGCCAGCAGCTTGGAGACAGGGCCCTACGAGCAGTACTTC
CASSLETGPYEQYF
>-|TRBJ1-5|TRBD1|TRBV2
TGTGCCAGCAGTGAACGGGACAGGGGAAGAGGGACTAATCAGCCCCAGCATTTT
CASSERDRGRGTNQPQHF
>-|TRBJ1-2|-|TRBV28
TGTGCCAGCAGTTTACCACACGGGGGAGTTGGCTACACCTTC
CASSLPHGGVGYTF
>once|TRBJ2-1|-|TRBV7-7
TGTGCCAGCAGCCGACGGGGGGCCGTTCCCTACAATGAGCAGTTCTTC
CASSRRGAVPYNEQFF
>-|TRBJ2-3|TRBD2|TRBV18
TGTGCCAGCTCGGCCGGGGAAGGGAGGGGCCTTACAGATACGCAGTATTTT
CASSAGEGRGLTDTQYF
>-|TRBJ1-5|-|TRBV7-3
TGTGCCAGCAGTTACAATCAGCCCCAGCATTTT
CASSYNQPQHF
>-|TRBJ1-4|-|TRBV7-9
TGTGCCAGCAGCTCATGGGGGGGAAAACTGTTTTTT
CASSSWGGKLFF
>-|TRBJ1-1|-|TRBV10-1
TGCGCCAGCAGACTCGGACAGTGCGAAGGTACTGAAGCTTTCTTT
CASRLGQCEGTEAFF
>-|TRBJ1-2|-|TRBV6-5
TGTGCCAGCAGTTATGGGACTGCTCATTATGGCTACACCTTC
CASSYGTAHYGYTF
>-|TRBJ1-4|-|TRBV7-8
TGTGCCAGCAGCTTCAATCGGGGGTACCTTACAAATGAAAAACTGTTTTTT
CASSFNRGYLTNEKLFF
>-|TRBJ2-3|-|TRBV6-4
TGTGCCAGCAGTTTGCGGGGAGGAGATACGCAGTATTTT
CASSLRGGDTQYF
>-|TRBJ2-7|-|TRBV7-9
TGTGCCAGCAGCCCCAGGGCGGGGAGCGGCGAGCAGTACTTC
CASSPRAGSGEQYF
>-|TRBJ2-3|TRBD2|TRBV28
TGTGCCAGCAGTCCTACCGGGACTAGCGACACAGATACGCAGTATTTT
CASSPTGTSDTDTQYF
>-|TRBJ1-1|-|TRBV6-2/TRBV6-3
TGTGCCAGCAGTACTACAGGCTACACTGAAGCTTTCTTT
CASSTTGYTEAFF
>-|TRBJ2-1|TRBD2|TRBV28
TGTGCCAGCACCCTCGGGGGGAGGGCCACGGCTGAGCAGTTCTTC
CASTLGGRATAEQFF
>-|TRBJ1-1|-|TRBV11-2
TGTGCCAGCAGCTTAGATCCGTTAATGAACACTGAAGCTTTCTTT
CASSLDPLMNTEAFF
>-|TRBJ2-7|-|TRBV21-1
TGTGCCAGCAGCAAAACCCTGGGCGACAGGGTAGAATCCTACGAGCAGTACTTC
CASSKTLGDRVESYEQYF
>-|TRBJ1-3|-|TRBV4-1
TGCGCCAGCAGCCAAGATTACACCATCTCTGGAAACACCATATATTTT
CASSQDYTISGNTIYF
>-|TRBJ2-1|-|TRBV2
TGTGCCAGCAGTAAAACCGGACTCTACTACAATGAGCAGTTCTTC
CASSKTGLYYNEQFF
>few|TRBJ2-7|TRBD2|TRBV28
TGTGCCAGCGTTGAGTCTAGCGGGAGGACCTACGAGCAGTACTTC
CASVESSGRTYEQYF
>-|TRBJ1-1|TRBD1|TRBV19
TGTGCCAGTAGTTCCAACGACAGGGGGTTGGGAGCTTTCTTT
CASSSNDRGLGAFF
>-|TRBJ1-2|-|TRBV27
TGTGCCAGCACTACAGGAAACTATGGCTACACCTTC
CASTTGNYGYTF
>-|TRBJ2-2|-|TRBV25-1
TGTGCCAGCAGCGCAGGCACGGACACCGGGGAGCTGTTTTTT
CASSAGTDTGELFF
>-|TRBJ1-1|TRBD1|TRBV12-3/TRBV12-4
TGTGCCAGCAGCAGGACAGGAGCTGAAGCTTTCTTT
CASSRTGAEAFF
>-|TRBJ2-7|-|TRBV4-1
TGCGCCAGCAGTCCCGGTTGGGCACCTAAAACATCCTACGAGCAGTACTTC
CASSPGWAPKTSYEQYF
>-|TRBJ1-1|-|TRBV7-3
TGTGCCAGCAGCTTAAATTCAGGGGATACTGAAGCTTTCTTT
CASSLNSGDTEAFF
>-|TRBJ1-1|TRBD1|TRBV6-6
TGTGCCAGCGGCCAGGGGGGCACTGAAGCTTTCTTT
CASGQGGTEAFF
>-|TRBJ1-4|-|TRBV7-8
TGTGCCAGCAGCCCCGGACAGCTCTCTAATGAAAAACTGTTTTTT
CASSPGQLSNEKLFF
>-|TRBJ1-2|-|TRBV3-1/TRBV3-2
TGTGCCAGCAGCCAAGGCGGAGCCAGTAACTATGGCTACACCTTC
CASSQGGASNYGYTF
>-|TRBJ1-1|-|TRBV5-8
TGTGCCAGCAGCTTGGCCTCGGTAGCTTTCTTT
CASSLASVAFF
>-|TRBJ2-3|TRBD1|TRBV19
TGTGCCAGTAGTACTGGGACAGCCGCTAGCACAGATACGCAGTATTTT
CASSTGTAASTDTQYF
>once|TRBJ2-3|TRBD2|TRBV6-5
TGTGCCAGCAGTTACGGACTAGCGGGGGGCTCGGGTCCTCAGTATTTT
CASSYGLAGGSGPQYF